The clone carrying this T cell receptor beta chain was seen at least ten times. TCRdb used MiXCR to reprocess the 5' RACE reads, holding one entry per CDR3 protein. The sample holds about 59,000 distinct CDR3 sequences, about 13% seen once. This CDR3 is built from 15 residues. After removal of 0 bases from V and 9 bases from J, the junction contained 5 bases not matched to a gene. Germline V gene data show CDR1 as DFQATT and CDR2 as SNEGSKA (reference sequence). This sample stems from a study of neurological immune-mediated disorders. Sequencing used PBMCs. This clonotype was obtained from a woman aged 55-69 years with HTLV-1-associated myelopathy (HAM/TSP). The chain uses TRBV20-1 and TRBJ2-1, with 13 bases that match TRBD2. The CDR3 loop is CSAREKLAGGFEQFF. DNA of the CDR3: TGCAGTGCTAGAGAGAAACTAGCGGGAGGGTTTGAGCAGTTCTTC.